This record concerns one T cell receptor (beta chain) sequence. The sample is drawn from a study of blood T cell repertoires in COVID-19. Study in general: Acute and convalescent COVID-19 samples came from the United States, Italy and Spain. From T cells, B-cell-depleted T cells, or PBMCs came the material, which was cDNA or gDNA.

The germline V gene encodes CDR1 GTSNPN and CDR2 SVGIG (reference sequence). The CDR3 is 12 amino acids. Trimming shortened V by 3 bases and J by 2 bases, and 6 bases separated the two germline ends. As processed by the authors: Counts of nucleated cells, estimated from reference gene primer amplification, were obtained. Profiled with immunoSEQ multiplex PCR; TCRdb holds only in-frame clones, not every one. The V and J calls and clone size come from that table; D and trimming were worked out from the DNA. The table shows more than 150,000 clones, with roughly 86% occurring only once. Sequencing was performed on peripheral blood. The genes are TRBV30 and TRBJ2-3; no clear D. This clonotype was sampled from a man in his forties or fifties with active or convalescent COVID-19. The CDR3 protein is CAWRGATDTQYF. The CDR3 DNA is TGTGCCTGGAGGGGCGCCACAGATACGCAGTATTTT.